A single sample gave rise to the 27 T cell receptor beta chains below, sequenced in a study of cytomegalovirus exposure and HLA in healthy donors. Primers for the PCR totalled 60 Vbeta and 13 Jbeta. The protocol was immunoSEQ multiplex PCR, while the TCRdb copy is restricted to in-frame clones and leaves out a portion. The sample records hundreds of thousands of clones, about 66% being singletons. Sequencing used PBMCs. The source of these receptors is a female donor in good health and CMV-seronegative.

This clone was counted a single time. This chain uses TRBV7-2 with TRBJ2-5, with a weak D call TRBD2 (5 bases). Germline V CDR1 and CDR2: SGHTA, FQGNSA. This CDR3 is 15 amino acids long. Trimming removed 4 bases at V and 10 bases at J, with 22 bases between. The CDR3, as DNA: TGTGCCAGCAGCTCTGGAGGTGGAGTCACCGGGGTCCAGTACTTC. Encoded protein: CASSSGGGVTGVQYF.

This clone was picked up a small number of times. The rearrangement joins TRBV27 to TRBJ2-1; TRBD2 aligns across 7 bases. The junction had 11 bases not matched to a gene; V was cut back by 8 bases and J by 16 bases. This CDR3 contains 11 residues. The germline V gene has CDR1 MNHEY and CDR2 SMNVEV (reference sequence). DNA for the CDR3: TGTGCCAGCGGAAGTATACTAGCGTTATTCTTC. Translated, it gives CASGSILALFF.

V is TRBV7-8 and J is TRBJ2-1; TRBD2 matches 7 bases. The J segment lost 12 bases and the V segment lost 0 bases, leaving 23 bases of the junction unmatched. The CDR3 is made up of 19 amino acids. CDR1 and CDR2 (germline): SGHVS, FQNEAQ. Here the CDR3 DNA reads TGTGCCAGCAGCTTAGCGAGGGGAGGGGCGGGAGACATTCTCGGCGGGCAGTTCTTC. Protein: CASSLARGGAGDILGGQFF.

This clone has only one observation. The chain recombines TRBV5-6 with TRBJ2-2; no definite D call. Trimming stripped 0 bases from V and 1 base from J, with 7 bases between. The CDR3 has 15 residues. Germline V gene lookup returns CDR1 SGHDT and CDR2 YYEEEE. DNA of the CDR3: TGTGCCAGCAGCTTGGGCAGCGTGAACACCGGGGAGCTGTTTTTT. It translates to CASSLGSVNTGELFF.

V gene TRBV30 combines with J gene TRBJ1-5; TRBD1 matches 7 bases. The germline gives CDR1 GTSNPN, CDR2 SVGIG (reference sequence). The trim removed 2 bases at V and 6 bases at J, leaving 10 bases unmatched. CDR3 length: 15 amino acids. The CDR3 nucleotides are TGTGCCTGGAGTAAGGGGGCGCTTCAGGGTCAGCCCCAGCATTTT. It specifies CAWSKGALQGQPQHF.

The CDR3 loop is CASSPISGRAHEQYF. The CDR3 DNA reads as TGCGCCAGCAGCCCCATTAGTGGGAGGGCACACGAGCAGTACTTC. The V call is TRBV5-1, the J call TRBJ2-7, with TRBD2 matching 7 bases. V shed 4 bases, J shed 5 bases, and the junction held 12 bases outside the gene matches. CDR1 and CDR2 from the germline V gene are SGHRS and YFSETQ. CDR3 length equals 15 residues.

This rearrangement joins TRBV4-1 to TRBJ2-2; D is uncertain. Germline-derived CDR1 and CDR2 are MGHRA and YSYEKL. CDR3 length: 13 amino acids. The V end lost 4 bases, the J end lost 6 bases, and 9 bases lay between the germline ends. The CDR3 here is CASSRGPPGELFF. The DNA of the CDR3 is TGCGCCAGCAGCCGAGGCCCCCCCGGGGAGCTGTTTTTT.

The rearrangement joins TRBV5-1 to TRBJ2-7; D may be TRBD1 (5 bases). V was clipped by 3 bases and J by 0 bases, with 13 bases between them. The V gene's germline CDR1 is SGHRS and CDR2 YFSETQ. The CDR3 is 15 residues long. CDR3 region: CASSSDISGSYEQYF. Here the CDR3 DNA reads TGCGCCAGCAGCTCGGACATATCGGGCTCCTACGAGCAGTACTTC.

J is TRBJ2-1 and V is TRBV19; TRBD2 agrees at 9 bases. J was trimmed by 6 bases and V by 8 bases; bases with no gene match: 8. This CDR3 spans 14 amino acids. Germline V gene lookup returns CDR1 LNHDA and CDR2 SQIVND (reference sequence). The CDR3 loop reads CASATSGDINEQFF. CDR3 in DNA: TGTGCCAGTGCGACTAGCGGTGACATCAATGAGCAGTTCTTC.

This sequence joins TRBV7-2 and TRBJ1-6; D is perhaps TRBD1 (6 bases). Trimming shortened V by 5 bases and J by 11 bases, and 22 bases separated the two germline ends. The germline V gene encodes CDR1 SGHTA and CDR2 FQGNSA. CDR3 length: 16 residues. The CDR3 protein is CASSRSTGQLFAPLHF. DNA for the CDR3: TGTGCCAGCAGCCGCTCGACCGGACAGCTATTTGCACCCCTCCACTTT.

This clone was found a few times. J is TRBJ2-1 and V is TRBV1; TRBD2 reflects the table's D call only, with no check against the DNA. TRBV1 is termed a pseudogene. The CDR3 totals 17 residues. CDR3 nucleotides: TGCACCAGCAGCCAAGATGTAACGGGATCGGGGTACAATGAGCAGTTCTTC. Amino acids: CTSSQDVTGSGYNEQFF.

The chain carries TRBV27 and TRBJ2-7; the D gene is possibly TRBD2 (6 bases). Trimming took off 0 bases at V and 7 bases at J, with 16 bases between the two ends. CDR1 is MNHEY, CDR2 SMNVEV, per germline (reference sequence). The CDR3 contains 15 residues. CDR3 loop: CASSLSRLVSGEQYF. In nucleotides, the CDR3 is TGTGCCAGCAGTTTATCCCGACTAGTCTCTGGGGAGCAGTACTTC.

With regard to this clone: The identical CDR3 is also encoded by other nucleotide sequences in the sample. The rearrangement uses TRBV5-1 and TRBJ2-3, with 8 bases fitting TRBD2. From germline, CDR1 is SGHRS and CDR2 YFSETQ. V lost 2 bases and J lost 0; bases outside the gene matches: 8. The CDR3 has 17 amino acids. The CDR3 DNA sequence: TGCGCCAGCAGCTTCGACGGGACTAGTGGGAGCACAGATACGCAGTATTTT. It translates to CASSFDGTSGSTDTQYF.

The gene calls are TRBV10-3 and TRBJ1-5; TRBD1 aligns across 8 bases. Germline values: CDR1 ENHRY, CDR2 SYGVKD. CDR3 length: 13 residues. Trimming removed 6 bases from V and 3 bases from J; junction bases left unmatched: 1. The CDR3 region has the DNA TGTGCCATCAGGACAGGGGACAATCAGCCCCAGCATTTT. Translated, it gives CAIRTGDNQPQHF.

The DNA of the CDR3 is TGTGCCAGCATGGGACTAGCGGGACCCTACGAGCAGTACTTC. Amino acid sequence: CASMGLAGPYEQYF. This sequence joins TRBV7-8 and TRBJ2-7; TRBD2 matches at 13 bases. Germline-derived CDR1 and CDR2 are SGHVS and FQNEAQ. The CDR3 loop spans 14 amino acids. Unmatched junction bases numbered 2, after V lost 7 bases and J lost 2 bases.

CDR3 region: CASSPPEEPNTEAFF. The CDR3 DNA reads as TGTGCCAGCTCACCACCGGAGGAGCCGAACACTGAAGCTTTCTTT. The V call is TRBV18, the J call TRBJ1-1; D gene ambiguous. V was clipped by 0 bases and J by 1 base, with 9 bases between them. This CDR3 is 15 amino acids long. The germline V gene has CDR1 KGHSH and CDR2 LQKENI.

The chain carries TRBV7-3 and TRBJ2-3; 12 positions match TRBD2. This CDR3 has 17 amino acids. The J segment lost 3 bases and the V segment lost 5 bases, leaving 9 bases of the junction unmatched. CDR1 is SGHTA, CDR2 FQGTGA, per germline. The CDR3 DNA is TGTGCCAGCAGCCCATCTAGCGGGAGGGGGATGACAGATACGCAGTATTTT. Its protein is CASSPSSGRGMTDTQYF.

The genes are TRBV27 and TRBJ2-7, with 9 nucleotides matching TRBD1. Trimming cost V 5 bases and J 4 bases; bases outside gene matches: 6. Per germline, CDR1 MNHEY and CDR2 SMNVEV (reference sequence). The CDR3 spans 14 residues. The CDR3 sequence is CASSKQGARYEQYF. The CDR3 DNA reads as TGTGCCAGCAGTAAACAGGGGGCGCGGTACGAGCAGTACTTC.

CDR3 nucleotides: TGCGCCAGCAGCTTTTTGGCGGGAGGAACCGGGGAGCTGTTTTTT. It yields the protein CASSFLAGGTGELFF. V gene TRBV5-1 combines with J gene TRBJ2-2, with 8 positions matching TRBD2. The CDR3 is 15 residues long. In germline, CDR1 is SGHRS, CDR2 YFSETQ. Trimming removed 2 bases from V and 5 bases from J; junction bases left unmatched: 5.

The chain couples TRBV7-9 to TRBJ2-2, with a tentative D call TRBD2 (5 bases). The CDR3 loop spans 14 amino acids. Germline V gene lookup returns CDR1 SEHNR and CDR2 FQNEAQ (reference sequence). The germline V and J ends were trimmed by 5 bases and 6 bases, with 13 bases remaining between them. The CDR3 region is CASSLRVIPGELFF. CDR3 nucleotides: TGTGCCAGCAGCCTGCGGGTAATCCCCGGGGAGCTGTTTTTT.

The chain combines TRBV6-6 with TRBJ2-1, with 8 bases that match TRBD2. CDR1 and CDR2 from the germline V gene are MNHNY and SVGAGI (reference sequence). Trimming removed 5 bases from V and 7 bases from J; junction bases left unmatched: 10. This CDR3 has 15 amino acids. CDR3 loop: CASSGSGSEANEQFF. The CDR3 DNA follows: TGTGCCAGCAGTGGAAGCGGGAGCGAAGCTAATGAGCAGTTCTTC.

This chain links TRBV7-2 with TRBJ2-3; D is unclear. Trimming stripped 5 bases from V and 0 bases from J, with 3 bases between. The CDR3 has 12 residues. Germline assignment: CDR1 SGHTA and CDR2 FQGNSA. CDR3 in amino acids: CASSTSTDTQYF. In nucleotides, the CDR3 is TGTGCCAGCAGCACTAGCACAGATACGCAGTATTTT. Full variable domain (missing parts from reference TRBV7-2 and TRBJ2-3): GAGVSQSPSNKVTEKGKDVELRCDPISGHTALYWYRQSLGQGLEFLIYFQGNSAPDKSGLPSDRFSAERTGGSVSTLTIQRTQQEDSAVYLCASSTSTDTQYFGPGTRLTVL.

The V call is TRBV28, the J call TRBJ2-2; 8 nucleotides line up with TRBD2. The germline CDR1 and CDR2 sequences are MDHEN and SYDVKM. The CDR3 loop spans 17 amino acids. Trimming cost V 6 bases and J 1 base; bases outside gene matches: 10. CDR3 nucleotide sequence: TGTGCCAGCAGATGGACTAGCCAGACGGGGAACACCGGGGAGCTGTTTTTT. It codes for CASRWTSQTGNTGELFF.

The J gene is TRBJ2-2, the V gene TRBV23-1; 7 bases are a match to TRBD2. TRBV23-1 is assigned to the ORF class and has an uncertain function. The V gene end was trimmed by 4 bases and the J gene end by 4 bases; junction bases not matched to a gene: 9. This CDR3 is 16 amino acids long. The CDR3 is CASSRPRGGGTGELFF. The CDR3 nucleotides read TGCGCCAGCAGTCGGCCCCGTGGGGGGGGCACCGGGGAGCTGTTTTTT.

V gene TRBV2 combines with J gene TRBJ2-1; 13 bases are shared with TRBD2. CDR1 SNHLY and CDR2 FYNNEI come from the germline V gene. V lost 3 bases and J lost 8; bases outside the gene matches: 4. CDR3 length: 15 residues. The CDR3 loop is CASSETSGRLDEQFF. CDR3 DNA sequence: TGTGCCAGCAGTGAGACTAGCGGGAGGTTGGATGAGCAGTTCTTC.

This chain uses TRBV11-2 with TRBJ2-5, with 9 bases that match TRBD1. Looked up from germline, CDR1 is SGHAT and CDR2 is FQNNGV. V lost 1 base to trimming and J lost 5 bases; unmatched junction nucleotides: 11. This CDR3 spans 17 amino acids. The CDR3 coding sequence is TGTGCCAGCAGCTTAGTCGTAAAGACAGGGGGTCGGGAGACCCAGTACTTC. This sequence encodes CASSLVVKTGGRETQYF.

V usage is TRBV27 and J usage is TRBJ2-1; 11 bases map to TRBD2. Trimming cost V 6 bases and J 7 bases; bases outside gene matches: 17. The CDR3 has 18 residues. Germline CDR1 reads MNHEY; CDR2 reads SMNVEV (reference sequence). The CDR3 DNA reads TGTGCCAGCAGCCGCGGGGGTAGCGGGAGGGCCCTCAGGAATGAGCAGTTCTTC. This translates into CASSRGGSGRALRNEQFF.